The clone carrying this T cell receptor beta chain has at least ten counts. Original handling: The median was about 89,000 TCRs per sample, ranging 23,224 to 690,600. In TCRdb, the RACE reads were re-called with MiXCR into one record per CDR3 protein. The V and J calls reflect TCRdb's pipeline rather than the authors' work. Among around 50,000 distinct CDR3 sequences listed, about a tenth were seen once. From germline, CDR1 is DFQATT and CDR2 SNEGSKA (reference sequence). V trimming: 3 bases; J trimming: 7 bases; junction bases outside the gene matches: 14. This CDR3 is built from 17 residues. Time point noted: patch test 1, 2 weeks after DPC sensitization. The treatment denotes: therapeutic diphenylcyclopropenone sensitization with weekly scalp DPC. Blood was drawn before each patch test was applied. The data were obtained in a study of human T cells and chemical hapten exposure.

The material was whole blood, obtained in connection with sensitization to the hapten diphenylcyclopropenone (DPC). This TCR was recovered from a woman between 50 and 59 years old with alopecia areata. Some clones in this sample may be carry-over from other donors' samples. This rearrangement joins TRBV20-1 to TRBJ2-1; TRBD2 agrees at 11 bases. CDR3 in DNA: TGCAGTGCTAGGGATATAGCGGGAGGGTGGGCAGGAAATGAGCAGTTCTTC. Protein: CSARDIAGGWAGNEQFF.